The 14 T cell receptor beta chains below all came from one sample that was sequenced in a study of OX40 agonist ivuxolimab in advanced cancers. Only in-frame clones appear in the TCRdb table, and some are missing; sequencing was by immunoSEQ multiplex PCR. The table records tens of thousands of clones, approximately 84% of them present only once. Sequencing was performed on CD4+ or CD8+ T cells sorted from blood, taken in a trial of the OX40 agonist ivuxolimab. These receptors were obtained from an adult with an advanced solid tumor such as melanoma, head and neck, liver or kidney cancer.

J is TRBJ1-3 and V is TRBV5-4, with D possibly matching TRBD1 (5 bases). The CDR3 has 16 residues. Looked up from germline, CDR1 is SGHNT and CDR2 is YYREEE (reference sequence). V shed 1 base and J shed 2 bases, with 13 bases lying between them. CDR3 DNA: TGTGCCAGCAGCTTGAGCCCCGGAGGGGCTGGAAACACCATATATTTT. Translated, it gives CASSLSPGGAGNTIYF.

This clone has a handful of counts. The chain couples TRBV5-8 to TRBJ2-2, with unresolved D. The CDR3 extends over 13 amino acids. Germline CDR1 SGHTS, CDR2 YDEGEE. Trimming pared 5 bases from V and 4 bases from J, leaving 9 bases between. The CDR3 nucleotides read TGTGCCAGCAGACGCAGTCTCACCGGGGAGCTGTTTTTT. This encodes CASRRSLTGELFF.

V is TRBV27 and J is TRBJ1-4; the D gene is possibly TRBD1 (6 bases). CDR1 and CDR2 (germline): MNHEY, SMNVEV (reference sequence). The CDR3 is 17 residues long. The V and J ends lost 6 bases and 8 bases respectively, with 25 bases between them. Here the CDR3 reads CASSGTGSFPWQEKLFF. The CDR3, as DNA: TGTGCCAGCAGCGGCACAGGGTCTTTCCCATGGCAAGAAAAACTGTTTTTT.

V is TRBV9 and J is TRBJ1-3; a possible D gene is TRBD1 (5 bases). V dropped 3 bases and J dropped 0 bases, with 10 bases sitting between them. The CDR3 consists of 15 residues. Germline V gives CDR1 SGDLS, CDR2 YYNGEE. CDR3 nucleotide sequence: TGTGCCAGCAGCGCAGGAGGGGTCTCTGGAAACACCATATATTTT. Translation: CASSAGGVSGNTIYF.

V is TRBV29-1 and J is TRBJ2-1; 9 bases line up with TRBD1. The J segment lost 7 bases and the V segment lost 3 bases, leaving 10 bases of the junction unmatched. CDR1 SQVTM and CDR2 ANQGSEA come from the germline V gene. There are 15 residues in the CDR3. CDR3 nucleotide sequence: TGCAGCGTTGAGGAGGCGGGACAGGGTGAGAATGAGCAGTTCTTC. Protein sequence: CSVEEAGQGENEQFF.

For this clone: In the same sample, other DNA sequences code for this CDR3. In DNA form, the CDR3 reads TGTGCCAGCAGTGAAGGACAGGGTAACTATGGCTACACCTTC. It is translated as CASSEGQGNYGYTF. The chain carries TRBV6-1 and TRBJ1-2; 7 bases fit TRBD1. The CDR3 runs to 14 residues. The V gene's germline CDR1 is MNHNS and CDR2 SASEGT. The V segment lost 1 base and the J segment 1 base; nucleotides outside the gene matches: 0.

The chain carries TRBV4-1 and TRBJ1-2; tentatively, D is TRBD1 (6 bases). The CDR3 spans 16 residues. Trimming took off 0 bases at V and 4 bases at J, with 15 bases between the two ends. CDR1 MGHRA and CDR2 YSYEKL come from the germline V gene. The CDR3 sequence is CASSQDNTGIAYGYTF. CDR3 in DNA: TGCGCCAGCAGCCAAGATAATACAGGGATCGCCTATGGCTACACCTTC.

J is TRBJ1-3 and V is TRBV18; D call uncertain. CDR3 size: 17 residues. V was clipped by 0 bases and J by 4 bases, with 16 bases between them. Germline-derived CDR1 and CDR2 are KGHSH and LQKENI. The DNA of the CDR3 is TGTGCCAGCTCACCACCGTATGCAGTACCTCTGGGAAACACCATATATTTT. Encoded protein: CASSPPYAVPLGNTIYF.

DNA of the CDR3: TGTGCCAGCAGCTTAGGAGCGGTATCCTACAATGAGCAGTTCTTC. It translates to CASSLGAVSYNEQFF. The chain joins TRBV11-3 to TRBJ2-1, with a weak D call TRBD2 (5 bases). The CDR3 extends over 15 amino acids. V was pared by 1 base and J by 1 base, with 8 bases between. CDR1 is SGHNT and CDR2 is YENEEA in the germline V gene. Supplemented by reference TRBV11-3 and TRBJ2-1, the full variable domain reads EAGVVQSPRYKIIEKKQPVAFWCNPISGHNTLYWYLQNLGQGPELLIRYENEEAVDDSQLPKDRFSAERLKGVDSTLKIQPAELGDSAVYLCASSLGAVSYNEQFFGPGTRLTVL.

A single count supports this clone. The genes are TRBV4-3 and TRBJ1-2; D is possibly TRBD1 (6 bases). CDR3 size: 15 residues. Germline assignment: CDR1 LGHNA and CDR2 YSLEER. The V end was cut by 5 bases, the J end by 4 bases, with 17 bases between. The CDR3 reads CASSFIGGAGYGYTF. The DNA of the CDR3 is TGCGCCAGCAGCTTTATAGGGGGGGCTGGCTATGGCTACACCTTC.

This chain links TRBV7-9 with TRBJ1-1; no definite D call. Germline V gives CDR1 SEHNR, CDR2 FQNEAQ (reference sequence). The ends were cut back, 11 bases at V and 0 bases at J, with 13 bases in the middle. CDR3 size: 13 residues. DNA of the CDR3: TGTGCCTGTTCAGTGGGCATGAACACTGAAGCTTTCTTT. This gives the protein CACSVGMNTEAFF.

This clone appeared a few times. The genes are TRBV4-1 and TRBJ2-7, with D perhaps TRBD1 (5 bases). This CDR3 has 14 amino acids. From germline, CDR1 is MGHRA and CDR2 YSYEKL. The V end lost 6 bases, the J end lost 0 bases, and 12 bases lay between the germline ends. CDR3: CASSTGEGSYEQYF. CDR3 bases: TGCGCCAGCAGTACAGGAGAAGGCTCCTACGAGCAGTACTTC.

This clone was seen more than once but under ten times. The DNA of the CDR3 is TGTGCTAGTGGTTTCTGGTTGGGGGACAGGACGAACACTGAAGCTTTCTTT. Translated, it gives CASGFWLGDRTNTEAFF. The chain links TRBV12-5 to TRBJ1-1; 8 nucleotides line up with TRBD1. The V segment lost 3 bases and the J segment 1 base; nucleotides outside the gene matches: 10. CDR1 is LGHNT, CDR2 FRNRAP, per germline. CDR3 size: 17 residues.

The chain carries TRBV23-1 and TRBJ1-1; weak D call: TRBD1 (6 bases). TRBV23-1 counts as an open reading frame of uncertain function. The CDR3 runs 15 residues. The V end lost 10 bases, the J end lost 1 base, and 19 bases lay between the germline ends. This chain's CDR3 is CATEGGGEANTEAFF. CDR3 in DNA: TGCGCCACCGAAGGGGGGGGTGAGGCGAACACTGAAGCTTTCTTT.